Following are 7 T cell receptor beta chains from one sample sequenced in a study of OX40 agonist ivuxolimab in advanced cancers. Assay: immunoSEQ multiplex PCR; the TCRdb copy retains only in-frame clones and omits some. The top ten clones hold 1% of a sample with some 150,000 clones, 85% to 95% of them seen once. This material consisted of CD4+ or CD8+ T cells sorted from blood, taken in a trial of the OX40 agonist ivuxolimab. The receptors were gathered from an adult with an advanced solid tumor such as melanoma, head and neck, liver or kidney cancer.

V gene TRBV28 combines with J gene TRBJ2-7; 11 positions agree with TRBD1. CDR3 size: 16 residues. J gave up 5 bases and V 4 bases, and 10 bases lay outside the gene matches. Germline V gives CDR1 MDHEN, CDR2 SYDVKM. The CDR3, as DNA: TGTGCCAGCAGTTCGCTCCGGGACAGGGGGTTCGACGAGCAGTACTTC. Translated: CASSSLRDRGFDEQYF. Using reference TRBV28 and TRBJ2-7 for the parts outside the CDR3, the full variable domain is DVKVTQSSRYLVKRTGEKVFLECVQDMDHENMFWYRQDPGLGLRLIYFSYDVKMKEKGDIPEGYSVSREKKERFSLILESASTNQTSMYLCASSSLRDRGFDEQYFGPGTRLTVT.

V and J are TRBV7-2 and TRBJ1-4, with a tentative D call TRBD1 (5 bases). Trimming shortened V by 8 bases and J by 8 bases, and 15 bases separated the two germline ends. This CDR3 contains 13 residues. Germline V gene lookup returns CDR1 SGHTA and CDR2 FQGNSA. CDR3 region: CASHRESGEKLFF. The CDR3 nucleotides are TGTGCCAGCCACCGAGAATCAGGGGAAAAACTGTTTTTT.

V is TRBV6-4 and J is TRBJ1-2; a possible D gene is TRBD1 (5 bases). V gave up 2 bases and J gave up 3 bases, with 19 bases separating them. Germline V CDR1 and CDR2: MRHNA, SNTAGT. The CDR3 spans 17 residues. CDR3 coding DNA: TGTGCCAGCAGTGACCCTGGGACTCCATGGGAATACTATGGCTACACCTTC. Its protein product is CASSDPGTPWEYYGYTF.

The chain carries TRBV10-3 and TRBJ2-5; 11 nucleotides match TRBD2. Trimming took 10 bases from V and 3 from J; bases not matched to a gene: 13. The CDR3 spans 16 residues. Germline V CDR1 and CDR2: ENHRY, SYGVKD. CDR3 bases: TGTGCCACTGGGCAGGGGTTAGCGGGAGGGGAAGAGACCCAGTACTTC. This gives the protein CATGQGLAGGEETQYF.

The chain employs TRBV10-1 and TRBJ2-3; D may be TRBD1 (6 bases). The CDR3 runs to 22 residues. Germline-derived CDR1 and CDR2 are WNHNN and SYGVQD (reference sequence). Between the trimmed V and J ends, which lost 4 bases and 0 bases, there was a span of 32 bases. The CDR3 DNA is TGCGCCAGCAGTGGGAAGGGACCGGGACAAGCTACACTTCAGTCAAGCACAGATACGCAGTATTTT. Translated: CASSGKGPGQATLQSSTDTQYF.

CDR3 nucleotides: TGTGCCAGCAGCGTAGAGGCAGGGGCAGGGGAGCTGTTTTTT. Translation: CASSVEAGAGELFF. The gene calls are TRBV9 and TRBJ2-2; weak D call: TRBD1 (6 bases). Trimming pared 0 bases from V and 8 bases from J, leaving 11 bases between. Germline CDR1 reads SGDLS; CDR2 reads YYNGEE. This CDR3 is 14 amino acids long.

The count of this clone is one. J is TRBJ2-7 and V is TRBV7-6; D is perhaps TRBD1 (6 bases). V was trimmed by 4 bases and J by 7 bases, leaving 8 bases between them. Germline CDR1 reads SGHVS; CDR2 reads FNYEAQ. The CDR3 runs 11 residues. The CDR3 here is CASSSGQEQYF. The CDR3 DNA follows: TGTGCCAGCAGCTCCGGACAGGAGCAGTACTTC.